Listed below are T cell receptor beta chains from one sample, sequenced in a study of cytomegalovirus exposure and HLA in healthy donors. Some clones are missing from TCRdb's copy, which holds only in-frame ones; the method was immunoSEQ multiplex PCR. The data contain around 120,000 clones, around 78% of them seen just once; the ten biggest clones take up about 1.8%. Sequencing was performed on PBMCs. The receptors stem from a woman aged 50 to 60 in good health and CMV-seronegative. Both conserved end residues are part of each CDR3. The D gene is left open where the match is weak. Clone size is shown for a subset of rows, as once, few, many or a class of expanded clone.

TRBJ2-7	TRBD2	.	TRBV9	CASSVEDTTSGRFNYEQYF	TGTGCCAGCAGCGTAGAGGATACGACTAGCGGGAGGTTTAACTACGAGCAGTACTTC
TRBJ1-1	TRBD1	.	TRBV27	CASRDRQGGRAEAFF	TGTGCCAGCAGAGACCGACAGGGCGGGCGCGCTGAAGCTTTCTTT
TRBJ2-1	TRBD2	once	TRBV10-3	CAISVASGYNEQFF	TGTGCCATCAGTGTTGCTAGCGGGTACAATGAGCAGTTCTTC
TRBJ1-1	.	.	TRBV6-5	CASSYGGAVMNTEAFF	TGTGCCAGCAGTTACGGCGGCGCGGTCATGAACACTGAAGCTTTCTTT
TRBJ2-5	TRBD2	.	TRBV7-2	CASSTTSGGQETQYF	TGTGCCAGCAGCACGACTAGCGGGGGACAAGAGACCCAGTACTTC
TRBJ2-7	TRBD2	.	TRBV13	CASSPRTSGYEQYF	TGTGCCAGCAGCCCCCGGACTAGCGGCTACGAGCAGTACTTC
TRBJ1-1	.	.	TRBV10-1	CASNPPDKDTEAFF	TGCGCCAGCAATCCGCCGGACAAAGACACTGAAGCTTTCTTT
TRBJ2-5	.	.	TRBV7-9	CASSLLAPLGRAQETQYF	TGTGCCAGCAGCTTATTGGCCCCCCTAGGCAGGGCTCAAGAGACCCAGTACTTC
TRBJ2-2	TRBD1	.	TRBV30	CAWRDRGRDTGELFF	TGTGCCTGGAGGGACAGGGGGCGAGACACCGGGGAGCTGTTTTTT
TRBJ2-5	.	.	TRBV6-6	CASSPGGQRGTQYF	TGTGCCAGCAGCCCCGGGGGGCAGAGAGGGACCCAGTACTTC
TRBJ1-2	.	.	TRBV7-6	CASSLSNTNGYTF	TGTGCCAGCAGCTTAAGTAATACTAATGGCTACACCTTC
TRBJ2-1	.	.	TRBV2	CASSEASVGEQFF	TGTGCCAGCAGTGAAGCCAGCGTGGGTGAGCAGTTCTTC
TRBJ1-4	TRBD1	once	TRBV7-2	CASSLAGTADEKLFF	TGTGCCAGCAGCTTAGCAGGGACAGCGGATGAAAAACTGTTTTTT
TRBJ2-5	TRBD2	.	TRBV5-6	CASSQLAGGPAGYF	TGTGCCAGCAGCCAACTAGCGGGAGGGCCGGCGGGTTACTTC
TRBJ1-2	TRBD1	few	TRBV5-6	CASSLRTGGGYTF	TGTGCCAGCAGCTTGAGGACAGGGGGTGGCTACACCTTC
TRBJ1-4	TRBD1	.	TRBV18	CASSRPGGATEKLFF	TGTGCCAGCTCACGGCCAGGGGGCGCAACAGAAAAACTGTTTTTT
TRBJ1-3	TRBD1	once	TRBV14	CASSPHGRGGVGNTIYF	TGTGCCAGCAGCCCTCACGGACGAGGGGGCGTTGGAAACACCATATATTTT
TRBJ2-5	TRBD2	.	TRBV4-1	CASSQGTLQGGSETQYF	TGCGCCAGCAGCCAAGGGACTCTCCAGGGAGGGAGCGAGACCCAGTACTTC
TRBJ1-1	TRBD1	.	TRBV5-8	CASSLRTGANTEAFF	TGTGCCAGCAGCCTGAGGACAGGAGCGAACACTGAAGCTTTCTTT
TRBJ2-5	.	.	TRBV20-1	CSAVVRETQYF	TGCAGTGCCGTAGTACGTGAGACCCAGTACTTC
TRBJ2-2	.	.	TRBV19	CASSQTAPLGTGELFF	TGTGCCAGTAGTCAGACAGCTCCACTTGGCACCGGGGAGCTGTTTTTT
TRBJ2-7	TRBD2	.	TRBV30	CAWSPATSGRIYEQYF	TGTGCCTGGAGCCCCGCAACTAGCGGGAGGATCTACGAGCAGTACTTC
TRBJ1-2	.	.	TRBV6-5	CASSFGSSNYGYTF	TGTGCCAGCAGTTTCGGGAGCTCCAACTATGGCTACACCTTC
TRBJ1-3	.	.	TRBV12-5	CASGSYRSGNTIYF	TGTGCTAGTGGGAGCTACCGCTCTGGAAACACCATATATTTT
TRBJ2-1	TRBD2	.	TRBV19	CASSAGTSGRNEQFF	TGTGCCAGTAGTGCCGGGACTAGCGGGAGGAATGAGCAGTTCTTC
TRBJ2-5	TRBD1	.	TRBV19	CASSIVGGGDRGQETQYF	TGTGCCAGTAGTATAGTTGGAGGGGGGGACAGGGGGCAAGAGACCCAGTACTTC
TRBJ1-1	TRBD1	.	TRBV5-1	CASTWDSLNTEAFF	TGCGCCAGCACCTGGGACAGCTTGAACACTGAAGCTTTCTTT
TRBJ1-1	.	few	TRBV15	CATSRDRGRAFF	TGTGCCACCAGCAGAGATCGAGGGAGGGCTTTCTTT
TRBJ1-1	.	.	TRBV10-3	CAISCLTEAFF	TGTGCCATCAGTTGTCTCACTGAAGCTTTCTTT
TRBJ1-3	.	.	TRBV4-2	CASSRDRHTSGNTIYF	TGTGCCAGCAGCCGAGACAGGCATACCTCTGGAAACACCATATATTTT
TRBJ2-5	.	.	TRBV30	CAWRGGIRETQYF	TGTGCCTGGAGAGGGGGAATTAGGGAGACCCAGTACTTC
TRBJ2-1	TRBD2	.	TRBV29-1	CSVEGTSGRVPSSYNEQFF	TGCAGCGTTGAAGGGACTAGCGGGAGGGTCCCTAGCTCCTACAATGAGCAGTTCTTC
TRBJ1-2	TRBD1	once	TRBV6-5	CASTPDRLGGYTF	TGTGCCAGCACCCCGGACAGGCTCGGTGGCTACACCTTC
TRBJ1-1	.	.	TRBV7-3	CASSRGAGGHTEAFF	TGTGCCAGCAGCAGGGGTGCGGGGGGACACACTGAAGCTTTCTTT
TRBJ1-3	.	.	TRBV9	CASSTKGTLGSSGNTIYF	TGTGCCAGCAGCACAAAAGGCACCCTTGGGAGCTCTGGAAACACCATATATTTT
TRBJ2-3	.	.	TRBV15	CATSRGGLGDTQYF	TGTGCCACCAGCAGAGGGGGCCTCGGGGATACGCAGTATTTT
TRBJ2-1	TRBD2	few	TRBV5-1	CASSSPGTSGATAKYNEQFF	TGCGCCAGCAGCTCCCCCGGGACTAGCGGGGCTACCGCGAAATACAATGAGCAGTTCTTC
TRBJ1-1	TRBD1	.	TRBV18	CASSLPDRGLYTEAFF	TGTGCCAGCTCACTCCCGGACAGGGGGCTGTACACTGAAGCTTTCTTT
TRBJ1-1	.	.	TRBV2	CASRWREEAFF	TGTGCCAGCAGGTGGCGGGAAGAAGCTTTCTTT
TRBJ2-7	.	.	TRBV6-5	CASSYSRAASYEQYF	TGTGCCAGCAGTTACTCGCGGGCCGCCTCCTACGAGCAGTACTTC
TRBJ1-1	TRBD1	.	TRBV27	CASSLRGQWVTEAFF	TGTGCCAGCAGTTTAAGGGGACAGTGGGTGACTGAAGCTTTCTTT
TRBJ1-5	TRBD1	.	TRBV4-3	CASSQDSGGRQPQHF	TGCGCCAGCAGCCAAGATTCAGGGGGCCGGCAGCCCCAGCATTTT
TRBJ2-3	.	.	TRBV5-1	CASSLGSLVSHDTQYF	TGCGCCAGCAGCTTGGGTAGTTTAGTGAGTCATGATACGCAGTATTTT
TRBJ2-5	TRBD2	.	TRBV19	CASSIGGSGRHQETQYF	TGTGCCAGTAGTATAGGGGGTAGCGGGAGGCACCAAGAGACCCAGTACTTC
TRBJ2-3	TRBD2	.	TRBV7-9	CASSLLLAGGPTDTQYF	TGTGCCAGCAGCTTATTACTAGCGGGAGGGCCGACAGATACGCAGTATTTT
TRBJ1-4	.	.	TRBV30	CAWSVRATNEKLFF	TGTGCCTGGAGTGTACGGGCAACTAATGAAAAACTGTTTTTT
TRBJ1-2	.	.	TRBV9	CASSGGGNYGYTF	TGTGCCAGCAGCGGGGGGGGTAACTATGGCTACACCTTC
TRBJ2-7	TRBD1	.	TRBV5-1	CASTWDRSYEQYF	TGCGCCAGCACCTGGGACAGATCCTACGAGCAGTACTTC
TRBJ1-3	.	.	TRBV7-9	CASSLAGGGNTIYF	TGTGCCAGCAGCTTAGCGGGCGGGGGAAACACCATATATTTT